The 10 T cell receptor beta chains below come from one sample, sequenced in a study of blood T cell repertoires in COVID-19. Method: immunoSEQ multiplex PCR; TCRdb's copy keeps in-frame clones and lacks some. Of roughly 400,000 clones listed, 70% to 90% are singletons. Sample: PBMCs or T cells enriched from blood (not recorded which). Receptor source: a woman aged 35 to 49 with acute COVID-19.

Only one count was recorded for this clone. The chain joins TRBV15 to TRBJ2-6, with 12 bases aligning to TRBD1. CDR1 and CDR2 (germline): LNHNV, YYDKDF (reference sequence). Trimming removed 3 bases from V and 4 bases from J; junction bases left unmatched: 4. The CDR3 has 17 amino acids. CDR3 protein: CATSSRDRGPGANVLTF. CDR3 in DNA: TGTGCCACCAGCAGCCGGGACAGGGGGCCAGGGGCCAACGTCCTGACTTTC.

This clone has a handful of counts. This chain uses TRBV25-1 with TRBJ2-1, with 11 bases matching TRBD1. The J segment lost 10 bases and the V segment lost 10 bases, leaving 9 bases of the junction unmatched. Germline-derived CDR1 and CDR2 are MGHDK and SYGVNS. The CDR3 is 13 residues long. CDR3 region: CATRTGGFDEQFF. Written as DNA, the CDR3 is TGTGCCACCCGGACAGGGGGCTTTGACGAGCAGTTCTTC.

CDR3 amino acids: CASSQPGNTGELFF. CDR3 DNA sequence: TGTGCCAGCAGCCAACCGGGGAACACCGGGGAGCTGTTTTTT. The rearrangement joins TRBV4-2 to TRBJ2-2; D gene ambiguous. CDR3 length: 14 residues. Trimming cost V 2 bases and J 1 base, with 5 bases left between them. Per germline, CDR1 LGHNA and CDR2 YNFKEQ.

J is TRBJ2-2 and V is TRBV30; 8 nucleotides line up with TRBD2. With V trimmed by 4 bases and J by 7 bases, 5 bases remained unmatched. CDR1 and CDR2 (germline): GTSNPN, SVGIG (reference sequence). The CDR3 consists of 13 residues. CDR3 in amino acids: CAWTGTRGGELFF. CDR3 DNA sequence: TGTGCCTGGACCGGGACTAGAGGCGGGGAGCTGTTTTTT.

The V call is TRBV10-2, the J call TRBJ1-2; D uncertain. Trimming shortened V by 1 base and J by 0 bases, and 9 bases separated the two germline ends. In germline, CDR1 is WSHSY, CDR2 SAAADI. CDR3 length equals 15 residues. The CDR3 bases are TGCGCCAGCAGTGAGTTTGTAAGAGCTAACTATGGCTACACCTTC. This sequence encodes CASSEFVRANYGYTF.

The chain employs TRBV7-9 and TRBJ1-2; TRBD1 aligns across 7 bases. The length of the CDR3 is 13 residues. V lost 5 bases and J lost 4; bases outside the gene matches: 4. Germline V CDR1 and CDR2: SEHNR, FQNEAQ (reference sequence). The CDR3 here is CASSQQGSYGYTF. The CDR3 bases are TGTGCCAGCAGCCAACAGGGGAGCTATGGCTACACCTTC.

The gene calls are TRBV30 and TRBJ1-5; the D gene is possibly TRBD1 (5 bases). Germline lookup yields CDR1 GTSNPN and CDR2 SVGIG (reference sequence). The CDR3 is made up of 15 amino acids. V lost 2 bases and J 6 bases, leaving 17 bases between the germline ends. Here the CDR3 DNA reads TGTGCCTGGAGTTTCCAAGACAGTTCTGGTCAGCCCCAGCATTTT. Its protein product is CAWSFQDSSGQPQHF.

The V call is TRBV30, the J call TRBJ1-1, with a possible D match to TRBD1 (6 bases). Trimming left V 1 base short and J 4 bases short, with 10 bases between. The CDR3 extends over 13 amino acids. The germline V gene has CDR1 GTSNPN and CDR2 SVGIG (reference sequence). Here the CDR3 reads CAWSEGVGTEAFF. DNA of the CDR3: TGTGCCTGGAGTGAGGGGGTTGGCACTGAAGCTTTCTTT.

The chain couples TRBV5-8 to TRBJ1-2; D gene unclear. The CDR3 is 15 amino acids. The germline CDR1 and CDR2 sequences are SGHTS and YDEGEE. V gave up 5 bases and J gave up 2 bases, with 16 bases separating them. CDR3 region: CASRRPGGGNYGYTF. The CDR3 DNA follows: TGTGCCAGCAGACGCCCCGGAGGAGGGAACTATGGCTACACCTTC. Combining the CDR3 with reference TRBV5-8 and TRBJ1-2 gives the whole variable domain EAGVTQSPTHLIKTRGQQATLRCSPISGHTSVYWYQQALGLGLQFLLWYDEGEERNRGNFPPRFSGRQFPNYSSELNVNALELEDSALYLCASRRPGGGNYGYTFGSGTRLTVV.

This chain connects TRBV5-1 to TRBJ1-1; 9 bases align to TRBD1. Germline V gene lookup returns CDR1 SGHRS and CDR2 YFSETQ. After removal of 4 bases from V and 1 base from J, the junction contained 5 bases not matched to a gene. This CDR3 contains 15 residues. The CDR3 protein is CASSGRDRANTEAFF. In DNA form, the CDR3 reads TGCGCCAGCAGCGGAAGGGACAGGGCGAACACTGAAGCTTTCTTT.